This T cell receptor beta chain was identified during a study of control samples from healthy donors and cancer patients. The protocol was immunoSEQ multiplex PCR, while the TCRdb copy is restricted to in-frame clones and leaves out a portion. The sample lists 160,000 or so clones; 90% to 95% were seen once. The V end was cut by 0 bases, the J end by 0 bases, with 10 bases between. CDR1 SGHKS and CDR2 YYEKEE come from the germline V gene (reference sequence). CDR3 size: 16 residues. Material: PBMCs. This chain connects TRBV5-5 to TRBJ1-3; D may be TRBD1 (5 bases). The sequence was collected from a man aged 55-75 years with colorectal cancer. The CDR3 region is CASSLEGLRSGNTIYF. Written as DNA, the CDR3 is TGTGCCAGCAGCTTGGAGGGACTCCGCTCTGGAAACACCATATATTTT.